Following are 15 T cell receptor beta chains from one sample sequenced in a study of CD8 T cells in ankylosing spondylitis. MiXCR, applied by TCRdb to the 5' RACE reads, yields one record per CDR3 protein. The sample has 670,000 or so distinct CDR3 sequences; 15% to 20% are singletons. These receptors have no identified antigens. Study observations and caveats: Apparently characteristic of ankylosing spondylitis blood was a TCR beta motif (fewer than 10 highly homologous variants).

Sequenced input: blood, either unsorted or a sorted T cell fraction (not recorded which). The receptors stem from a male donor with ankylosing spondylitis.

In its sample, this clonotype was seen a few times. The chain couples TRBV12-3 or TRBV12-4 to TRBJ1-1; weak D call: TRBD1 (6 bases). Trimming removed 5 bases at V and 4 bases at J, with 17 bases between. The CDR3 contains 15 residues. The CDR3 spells CASSRTPGVGTEAFF. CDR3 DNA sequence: TGTGCCAGCAGTCGAACTCCAGGGGTCGGCACTGAAGCTTTCTTT.

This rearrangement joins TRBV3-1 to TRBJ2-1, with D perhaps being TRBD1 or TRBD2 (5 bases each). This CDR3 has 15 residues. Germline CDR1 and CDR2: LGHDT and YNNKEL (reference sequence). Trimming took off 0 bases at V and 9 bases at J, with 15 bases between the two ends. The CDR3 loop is CASSQEPPGAGEQFF. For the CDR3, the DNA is TGTGCCAGCAGCCAAGAACCCCCCGGGGCGGGTGAGCAGTTCTTC.

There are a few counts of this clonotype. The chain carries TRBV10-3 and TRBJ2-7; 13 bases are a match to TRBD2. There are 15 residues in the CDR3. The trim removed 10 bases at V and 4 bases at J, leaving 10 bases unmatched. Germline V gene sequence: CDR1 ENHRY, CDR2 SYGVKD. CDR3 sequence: CATQGTSGIIYEQYF. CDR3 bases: TGTGCCACCCAGGGGACTAGCGGGATTATATACGAGCAGTACTTC.

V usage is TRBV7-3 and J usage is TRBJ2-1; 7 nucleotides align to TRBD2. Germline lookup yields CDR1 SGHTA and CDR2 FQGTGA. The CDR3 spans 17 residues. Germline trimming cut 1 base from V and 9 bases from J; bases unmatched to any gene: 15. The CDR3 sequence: CASSLNPLGGGGGEQFF. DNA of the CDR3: TGTGCCAGCAGCTTAAACCCCTTGGGCGGGGGTGGAGGTGAGCAGTTCTTC.

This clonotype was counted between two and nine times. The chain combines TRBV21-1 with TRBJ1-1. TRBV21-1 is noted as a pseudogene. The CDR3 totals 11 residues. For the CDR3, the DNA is TGTGCCAGCAGCAAAGGGCTCGAAGCTTTCTTT. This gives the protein CASSKGLEAFF.

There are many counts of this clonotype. CDR3 sequence reads: CASSNSGARTGELFF. The CDR3 region has the DNA TGTGCCAGCAGCAATAGCGGGGCGAGGACCGGGGAGCTGTTTTTT. The gene calls are TRBV9 and TRBJ2-2, with 8 bases lining up with TRBD2. Germline V gives CDR1 SGDLS, CDR2 YYNGEE. The CDR3 is 15 residues long. V was pared by 4 bases and J by 5 bases, with 7 bases of the junction left unmatched.

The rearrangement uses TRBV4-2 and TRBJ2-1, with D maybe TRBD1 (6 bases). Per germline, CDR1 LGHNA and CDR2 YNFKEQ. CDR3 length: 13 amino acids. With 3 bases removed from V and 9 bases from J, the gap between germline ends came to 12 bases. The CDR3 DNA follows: TGTGCCAGCAGCCACGAACAGGGTACTGAGCAGTTCTTC. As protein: CASSHEQGTEQFF.

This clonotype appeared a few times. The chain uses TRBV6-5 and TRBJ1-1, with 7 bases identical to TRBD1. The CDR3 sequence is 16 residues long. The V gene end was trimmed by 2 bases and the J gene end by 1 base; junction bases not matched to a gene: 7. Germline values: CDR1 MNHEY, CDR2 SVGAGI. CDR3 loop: CASSYTKTGPNTEAFF. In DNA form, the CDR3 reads TGTGCCAGCAGTTACACAAAGACAGGGCCGAACACTGAAGCTTTCTTT.

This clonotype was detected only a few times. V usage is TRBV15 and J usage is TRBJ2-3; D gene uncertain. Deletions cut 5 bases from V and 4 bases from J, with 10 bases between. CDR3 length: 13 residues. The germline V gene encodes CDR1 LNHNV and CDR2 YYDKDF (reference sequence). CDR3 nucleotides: TGTGCCACCAGCGAAACGGCTCCAGATACGCAGTATTTT. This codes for CATSETAPDTQYF.

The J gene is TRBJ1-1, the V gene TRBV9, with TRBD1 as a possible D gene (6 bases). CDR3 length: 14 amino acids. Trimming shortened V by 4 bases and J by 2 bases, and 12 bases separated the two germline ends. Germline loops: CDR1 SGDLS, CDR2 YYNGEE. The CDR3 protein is CASSPEDSNTEAFF. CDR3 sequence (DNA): TGTGCCAGCAGCCCGGAGGACAGTAACACTGAAGCTTTCTTT.

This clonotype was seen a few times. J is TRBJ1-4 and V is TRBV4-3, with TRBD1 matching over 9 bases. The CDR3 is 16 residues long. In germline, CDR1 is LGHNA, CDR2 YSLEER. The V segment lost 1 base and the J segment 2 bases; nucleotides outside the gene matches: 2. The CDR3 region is CASSQGDRDTNEKLFF. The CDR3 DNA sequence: TGCGCCAGCAGCCAAGGGGACAGGGATACTAATGAAAAACTGTTTTTT.

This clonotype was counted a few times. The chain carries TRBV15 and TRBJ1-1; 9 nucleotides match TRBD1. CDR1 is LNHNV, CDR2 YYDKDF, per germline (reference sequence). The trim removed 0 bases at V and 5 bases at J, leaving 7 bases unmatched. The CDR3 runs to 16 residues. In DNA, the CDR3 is TGTGCCACCAGCAGAGAACAGGGGGCACAAGGGACTGAAGCTTTCTTT. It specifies CATSREQGAQGTEAFF.

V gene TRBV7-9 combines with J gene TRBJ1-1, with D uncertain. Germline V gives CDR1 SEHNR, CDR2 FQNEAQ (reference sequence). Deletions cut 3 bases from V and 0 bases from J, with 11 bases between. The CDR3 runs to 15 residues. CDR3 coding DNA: TGTGCCAGCAGCTTTGCTTCCAGCATGAACACTGAAGCTTTCTTT. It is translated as CASSFASSMNTEAFF.

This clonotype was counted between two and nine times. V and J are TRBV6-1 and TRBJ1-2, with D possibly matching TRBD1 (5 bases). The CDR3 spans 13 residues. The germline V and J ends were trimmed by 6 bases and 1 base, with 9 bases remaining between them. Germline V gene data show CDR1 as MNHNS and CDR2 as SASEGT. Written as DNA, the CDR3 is TGTGCCAGCAGCGTCAGGGTTAACTATGGCTACACCTTC. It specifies CASSVRVNYGYTF.

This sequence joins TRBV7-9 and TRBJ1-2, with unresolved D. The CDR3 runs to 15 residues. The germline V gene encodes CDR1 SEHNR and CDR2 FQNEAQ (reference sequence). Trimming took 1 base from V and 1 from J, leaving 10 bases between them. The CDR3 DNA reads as TGTGCCAGCAGCTTAGAAAGCCCGTTTAACTATGGCTACACCTTC. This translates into CASSLESPFNYGYTF. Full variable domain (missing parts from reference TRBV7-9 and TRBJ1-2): DTGVSQNPRHKITKRGQNVTFRCDPISEHNRLYWYRQTLGQGPEFLTYFQNEAQLEKSRLLSDRFSAERPKGSFSTLEIQRTEQGDSAMYLCASSLESPFNYGYTFGSGTRLTVV.